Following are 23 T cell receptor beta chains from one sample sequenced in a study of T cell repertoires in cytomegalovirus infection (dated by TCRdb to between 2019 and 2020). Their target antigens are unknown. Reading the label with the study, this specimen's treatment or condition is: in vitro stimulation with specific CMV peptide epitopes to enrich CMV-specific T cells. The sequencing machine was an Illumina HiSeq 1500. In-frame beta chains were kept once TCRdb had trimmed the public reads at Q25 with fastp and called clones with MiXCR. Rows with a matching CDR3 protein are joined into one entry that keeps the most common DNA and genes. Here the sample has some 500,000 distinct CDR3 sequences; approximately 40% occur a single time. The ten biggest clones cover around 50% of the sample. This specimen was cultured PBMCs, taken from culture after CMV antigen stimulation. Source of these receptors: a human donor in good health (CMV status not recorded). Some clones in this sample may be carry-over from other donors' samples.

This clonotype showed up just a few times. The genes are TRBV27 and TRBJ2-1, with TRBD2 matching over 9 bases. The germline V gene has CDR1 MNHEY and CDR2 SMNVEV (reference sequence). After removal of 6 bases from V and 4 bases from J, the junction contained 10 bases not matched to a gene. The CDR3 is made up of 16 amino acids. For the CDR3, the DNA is TGTGCCAGCAGCCCATCCAGCGGGAGGCGATACAATGAGCAGTTCTTC. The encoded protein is CASSPSSGRRYNEQFF.

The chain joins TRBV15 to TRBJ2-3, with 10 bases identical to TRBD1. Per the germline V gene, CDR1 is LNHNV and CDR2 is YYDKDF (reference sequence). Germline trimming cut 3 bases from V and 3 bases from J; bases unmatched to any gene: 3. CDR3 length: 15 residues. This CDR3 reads CATSSPGQGTDTQYF. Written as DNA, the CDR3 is TGTGCCACCAGCAGCCCGGGACAGGGGACAGATACGCAGTATTTT.

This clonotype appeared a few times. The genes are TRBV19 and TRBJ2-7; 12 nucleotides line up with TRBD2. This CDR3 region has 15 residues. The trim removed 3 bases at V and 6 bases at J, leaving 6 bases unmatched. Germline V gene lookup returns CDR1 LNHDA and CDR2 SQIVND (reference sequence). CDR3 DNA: TGTGCCAGTAGTATGTGGACTAGCGGGAAGGGCGAGCAGTACTTC. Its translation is CASSMWTSGKGEQYF.

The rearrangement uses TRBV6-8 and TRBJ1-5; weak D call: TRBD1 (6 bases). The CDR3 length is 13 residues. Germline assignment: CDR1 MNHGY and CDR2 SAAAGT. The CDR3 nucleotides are TGTGGCGCCGAGGGGGGGATGGGTCAGCCCCAGCATTTT. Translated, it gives CGAEGGMGQPQHF.

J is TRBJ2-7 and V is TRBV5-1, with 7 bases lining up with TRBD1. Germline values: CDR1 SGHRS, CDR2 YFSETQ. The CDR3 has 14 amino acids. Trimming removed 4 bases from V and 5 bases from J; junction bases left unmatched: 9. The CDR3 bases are TGCGCCAGCAGCCCGGGACAGACGGGGAACGAGCAGTACTTC. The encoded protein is CASSPGQTGNEQYF.

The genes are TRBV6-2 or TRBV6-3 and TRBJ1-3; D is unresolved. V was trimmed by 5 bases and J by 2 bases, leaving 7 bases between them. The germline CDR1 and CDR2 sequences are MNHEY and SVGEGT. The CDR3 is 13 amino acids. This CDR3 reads CASSEEPGNTIYF. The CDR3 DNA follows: TGTGCCAGCAGTGAAGAACCTGGAAACACCATATATTTT.

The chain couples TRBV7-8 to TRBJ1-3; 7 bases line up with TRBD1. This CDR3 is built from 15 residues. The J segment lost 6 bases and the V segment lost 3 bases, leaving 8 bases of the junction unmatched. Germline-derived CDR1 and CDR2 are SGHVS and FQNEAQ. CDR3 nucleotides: TGTGCCAGCAGCTTGCTAACAGGGGTACCAAACACCATATATTTT. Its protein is CASSLLTGVPNTIYF.

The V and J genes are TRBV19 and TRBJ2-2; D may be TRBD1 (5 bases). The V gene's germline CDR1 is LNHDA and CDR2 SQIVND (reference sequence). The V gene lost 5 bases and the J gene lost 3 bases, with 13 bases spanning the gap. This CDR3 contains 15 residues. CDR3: CASSPLTGYTGELFF. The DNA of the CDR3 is TGTGCCAGTAGTCCCCTTACAGGCTACACCGGGGAGCTGTTTTTT.

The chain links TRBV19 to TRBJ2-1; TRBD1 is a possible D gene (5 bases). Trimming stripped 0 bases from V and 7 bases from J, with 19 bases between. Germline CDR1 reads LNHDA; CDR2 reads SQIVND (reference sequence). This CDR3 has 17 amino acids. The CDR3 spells CASSIDWAGLGPNEQFF. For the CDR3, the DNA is TGTGCCAGTAGTATAGATTGGGCAGGGCTGGGTCCAAATGAGCAGTTCTTC. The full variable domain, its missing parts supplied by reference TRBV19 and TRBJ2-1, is DGGITQSPKYLFRKEGQNVTLSCEQNLNHDAMYWYRQDPGQGLRLIYYSQIVNDFQKGDIAEGYSVSREKKESFPLTVTSAQKNPTAFYLCASSIDWAGLGPNEQFFGPGTRLTVL.

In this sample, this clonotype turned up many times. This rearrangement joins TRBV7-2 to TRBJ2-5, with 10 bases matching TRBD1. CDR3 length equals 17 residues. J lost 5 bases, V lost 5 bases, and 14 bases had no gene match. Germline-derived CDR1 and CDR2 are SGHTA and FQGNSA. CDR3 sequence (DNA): TGTGCCAGCAGCCTCCGGTACCGGGACAGGGGAACGGAGACCCAGTACTTC. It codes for CASSLRYRDRGTETQYF.

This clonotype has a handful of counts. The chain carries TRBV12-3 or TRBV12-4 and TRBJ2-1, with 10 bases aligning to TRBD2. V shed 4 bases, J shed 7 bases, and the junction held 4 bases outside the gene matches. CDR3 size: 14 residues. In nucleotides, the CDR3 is TGTGCCAGCAGTTCCAGCGGGAGGGGGAATGAGCAGTTCTTC. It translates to CASSSSGRGNEQFF.

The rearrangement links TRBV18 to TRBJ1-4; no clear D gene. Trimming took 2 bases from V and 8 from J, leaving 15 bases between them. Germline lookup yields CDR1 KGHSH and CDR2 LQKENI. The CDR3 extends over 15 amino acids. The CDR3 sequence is CASSPVAGYSEKLFF. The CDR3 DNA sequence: TGTGCCAGCTCACCAGTAGCGGGGTACAGCGAAAAACTGTTTTTT.

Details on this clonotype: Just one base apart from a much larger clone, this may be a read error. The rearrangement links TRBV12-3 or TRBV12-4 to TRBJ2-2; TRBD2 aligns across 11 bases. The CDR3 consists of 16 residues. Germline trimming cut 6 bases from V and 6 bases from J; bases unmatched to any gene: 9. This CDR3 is CASSPLAGGNPGELFF. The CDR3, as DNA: TGTGCCAGCAGCCCTCTAGCGGGGGGAAACCCCGGGGAGCTGTTTTTT.

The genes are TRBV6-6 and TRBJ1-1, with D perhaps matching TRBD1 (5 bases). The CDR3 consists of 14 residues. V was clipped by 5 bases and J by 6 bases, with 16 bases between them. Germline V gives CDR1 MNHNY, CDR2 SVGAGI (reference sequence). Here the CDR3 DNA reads TGTGCCAGCAGTATGGCCCACGGGGGTTCTGAAGCTTTCTTT. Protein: CASSMAHGGSEAFF.

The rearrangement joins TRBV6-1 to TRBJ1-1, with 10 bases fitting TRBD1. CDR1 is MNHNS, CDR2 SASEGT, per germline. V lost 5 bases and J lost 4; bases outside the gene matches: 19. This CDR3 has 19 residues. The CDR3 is CASSYQGGTGVALGTEAFF. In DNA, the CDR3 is TGTGCCAGCAGTTACCAGGGAGGGACAGGGGTAGCTCTGGGCACTGAAGCTTTCTTT.

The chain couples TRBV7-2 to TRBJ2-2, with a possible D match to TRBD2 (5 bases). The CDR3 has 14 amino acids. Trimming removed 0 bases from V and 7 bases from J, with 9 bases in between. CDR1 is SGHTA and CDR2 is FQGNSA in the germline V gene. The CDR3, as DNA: TGTGCCAGCAGCTTAGCCGGGAAGGTCGGGGAGCTGTTTTTT. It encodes CASSLAGKVGELFF.

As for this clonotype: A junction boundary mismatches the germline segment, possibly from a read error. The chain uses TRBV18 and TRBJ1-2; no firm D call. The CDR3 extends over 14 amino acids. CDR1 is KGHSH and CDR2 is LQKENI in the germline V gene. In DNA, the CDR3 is TGTGCCAGCTCGCCACCGTCGTTAATCTATGGCTACACCTTC. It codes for CASSPPSLIYGYTF.

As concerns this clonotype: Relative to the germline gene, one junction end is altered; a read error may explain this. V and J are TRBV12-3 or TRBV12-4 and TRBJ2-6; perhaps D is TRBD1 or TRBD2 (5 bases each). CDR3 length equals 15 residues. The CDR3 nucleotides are TGTGCCAGTAGTATCGGGGTGACTGGGGCAAACGTCCTGACTTTC. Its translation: CASSIGVTGANVLTF.

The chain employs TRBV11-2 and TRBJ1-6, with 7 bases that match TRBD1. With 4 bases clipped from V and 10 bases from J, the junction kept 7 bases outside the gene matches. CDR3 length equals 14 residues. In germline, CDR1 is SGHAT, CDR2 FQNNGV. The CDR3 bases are TGTGCCAGCAGCTCACAGGGGTTCTACTCACCCCTCCACTTT. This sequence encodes CASSSQGFYSPLHF.

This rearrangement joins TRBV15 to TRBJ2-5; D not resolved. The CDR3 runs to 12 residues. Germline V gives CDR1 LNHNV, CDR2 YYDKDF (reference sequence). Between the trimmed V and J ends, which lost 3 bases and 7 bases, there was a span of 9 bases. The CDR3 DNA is TGTGCCACCAGCAGGGACCACCGGACCCAGTACTTC. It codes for CATSRDHRTQYF.

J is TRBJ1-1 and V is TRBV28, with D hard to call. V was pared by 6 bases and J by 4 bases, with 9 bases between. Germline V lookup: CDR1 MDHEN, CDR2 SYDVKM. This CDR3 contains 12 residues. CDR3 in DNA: TGTGCCAGCAGCTGGGGAGCCACTGAAGCTTTCTTT. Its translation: CASSWGATEAFF.

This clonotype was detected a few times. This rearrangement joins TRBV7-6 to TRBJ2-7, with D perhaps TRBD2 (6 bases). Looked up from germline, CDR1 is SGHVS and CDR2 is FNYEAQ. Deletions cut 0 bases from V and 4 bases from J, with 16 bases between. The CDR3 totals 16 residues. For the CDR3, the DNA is TGTGCCAGCAGCTTAGCGGGACTCTTCGCCCTTTACGAGCAGTACTTC. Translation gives CASSLAGLFALYEQYF.

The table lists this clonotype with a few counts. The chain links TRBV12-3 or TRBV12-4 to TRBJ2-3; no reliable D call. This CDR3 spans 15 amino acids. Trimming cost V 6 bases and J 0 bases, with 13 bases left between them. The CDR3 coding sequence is TGTGCCAGCAGCAAGGACGGCGCTAGCACAGATACGCAGTATTTT. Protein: CASSKDGASTDTQYF.